These 4 T cell receptor beta chains share one sample of origin, sequenced in a study of T cell repertoires in cytomegalovirus infection. In TCRdb, the reads were re-called with MiXCR into one record per CDR3 protein. The top ten hold around 13% of the sample, which has more than 400,000 distinct CDR3 sequences, around 27% seen once. What was sequenced was PBMCs. All receptors come from a human donor in good health (CMV status not recorded). Some clones in this sample may be carry-over from other donors' samples.

The rearrangement joins TRBV3-1 to TRBJ2-1, with a weak D call TRBD1 (6 bases). The CDR3 has 15 residues. The V end was cut by 2 bases, the J end by 6 bases, with 14 bases between. CDR1 and CDR2 from the germline V gene are LGHDT and YNNKEL (reference sequence). The CDR3 spells CASSQPGVLGNEQFF. CDR3 nucleotides: TGTGCCAGCAGCCAACCAGGGGTTCTAGGCAATGAGCAGTTCTTC.

The chain uses TRBV7-2 and TRBJ1-2; D uncertain. With 5 bases removed from V and 8 bases from J, the gap between germline ends came to 12 bases. The CDR3 sequence is 12 residues long. Germline assignment: CDR1 SGHTA and CDR2 FQGNSA. The DNA of the CDR3 is TGTGCCAGCAGCCGAAGAGGAAGCGGCTACACCTTC. It codes for CASSRRGSGYTF.

Many counts were recorded for this clonotype. The chain combines TRBV7-2 with TRBJ1-5; no firm D call. Trimming pared 5 bases from V and 0 bases from J, leaving 5 bases between. Germline values: CDR1 SGHTA, CDR2 FQGNSA. This CDR3 spans 13 amino acids. The CDR3 is CASSPHSNQPQHF. CDR3 DNA: TGTGCCAGCAGCCCCCATAGCAATCAGCCCCAGCATTTT.

The J gene is TRBJ2-2, the V gene TRBV12-5, with TRBD1 matching over 8 bases. This CDR3 has 17 residues. Germline-derived CDR1 and CDR2 are LGHNT and FRNRAP. The V and J ends lost 1 base and 1 base, in that order; junction bases with no gene match: 5. The CDR3 sequence: CASGLDRQGRNTGELFF. In nucleotides, the CDR3 is TGTGCTAGTGGTTTGGATAGACAGGGGCGGAACACCGGGGAGCTGTTTTTT.